The 12 T cell receptor beta chains below were found in one sample sequenced in a study of TIL therapy for anti-PD-1-resistant metastatic lung cancer. Sequencing used immunoSEQ v3. Profiling relied on immunoSEQ multiplex PCR, and the TCRdb table lists in-frame clones only, not all of them. The sample lists 20,000 to 30,000 clones, 60% to 70% occurring once. Time point: pre-treatment sample, taken before nivolumab and TIL therapy. Tumor tissue came from excised metastases, mostly pleural nodules or supraclavicular lymph nodes. The source was tumor tissue, collected at baseline. The receptors originated from a woman aged 25 to 80 with non-small cell lung cancer.

The J gene is TRBJ2-7, the V gene TRBV30; possible D gene TRBD2, 5 bases. The length of the CDR3 is 11 residues. Germline loops: CDR1 GTSNPN, CDR2 SVGIG (reference sequence). V lost 3 bases to trimming and J lost 7 bases, with 10 bases between them. CDR3: CAWSKRREQYF. In DNA form, the CDR3 reads TGTGCCTGGAGCAAGAGGAGGGAGCAGTACTTC.

The V and J genes are TRBV5-1 and TRBJ1-1; D possibly corresponds to TRBD1 (6 bases). The CDR3 has 13 amino acids. Germline CDR1 SGHRS, CDR2 YFSETQ. V lost 3 bases and J 4 bases, leaving 10 bases between the germline ends. The chain's CDR3 is CASSSRGPTEAFF. As DNA, the CDR3 is TGCGCCAGCAGCTCTCGGGGGCCCACTGAAGCTTTCTTT.

This clone has just one count. The CDR3 DNA follows: TGTGCCAGCAGCTTGGTTGGGTGCCCTGGGAAGACCCAGTACTTC. Encoded protein: CASSLVGCPGKTQYF. The chain joins TRBV11-3 to TRBJ2-5; no clear D. Trimming removed 3 bases at V and 6 bases at J, with 17 bases between. There are 15 residues in the CDR3. From germline, CDR1 is SGHNT and CDR2 YENEEA.

The sample holds a few counts of this clone. The chain joins TRBV6-6 to TRBJ1-2; 7 positions match TRBD1. The CDR3 contains 12 residues. The V and J ends lost 10 bases and 13 bases, in that order; junction bases with no gene match: 15. Per the germline V gene, CDR1 is MNHNY and CDR2 is SVGAGI (reference sequence). The CDR3 coding sequence is TGTGCCACCCGCCCCGGGACAGAAACTATCACCTTC. The encoded protein is CATRPGTETITF.

This chain joins TRBV18 and TRBJ2-7; D is possibly TRBD1 or TRBD2 (6 bases each). Germline V CDR1 and CDR2: KGHSH, LQKENI. The CDR3 length is 14 residues. The V and J ends lost 3 bases and 10 bases respectively, with 19 bases between them. The CDR3 loop is CASSPRGAVYEQYF. CDR3 nucleotide sequence: TGTGCCAGCTCACCTAGGGGGGCAGTCTATGAACAGTACTTC. Based on the CDR3 plus reference TRBV18 and TRBJ2-7, the full variable domain is NAGVMQNPRHLVRRRGQEARLRCSPMKGHSHVYWYRQLPEEGLKFMVYLQKENIIDESGMPKERFSAEFPKEGPSILRIQQVVRGDSAAYFCASSPRGAVYEQYFGPGTRLTVT.

The table lists this clone with a few counts. The V gene is TRBV7-6, the J gene TRBJ1-1, with D possibly matching TRBD1 (6 bases). This CDR3 spans 12 amino acids. Trimming stripped 1 base from V and 9 bases from J, with 9 bases between. Germline CDR1 is SGHVS and CDR2 is FNYEAQ. In DNA, the CDR3 is TGTGCCAGCAGCTTAGGGACAGTTAAAGCTTTCTTT. Encoded protein: CASSLGTVKAFF.

V and J are TRBV5-1 and TRBJ2-5; 8 bases align to TRBD2. The CDR3 is made up of 18 amino acids. Germline V gene sequence: CDR1 SGHRS, CDR2 YFSETQ. The J segment lost 3 bases and the V segment lost 4 bases, leaving 17 bases of the junction unmatched. This chain's CDR3 is CASSTGLVSGRRKETQYF. The CDR3 nucleotides are TGCGCCAGCAGCACGGGACTAGTTTCGGGCCGGCGAAAAGAGACCCAGTACTTC.

This clone was detected a few times. The chain combines TRBV4-2 with TRBJ2-1; 7 bases are shared with TRBD2. The CDR3 covers 14 residues. The V gene end was trimmed by 4 bases and the J gene end by 5 bases; junction bases not matched to a gene: 5. Per the germline V gene, CDR1 is LGHNA and CDR2 is YNFKEQ. CDR3 loop: CASSPGTINNEQFF. The CDR3 DNA follows: TGTGCCAGCAGCCCCGGGACTATAAACAATGAGCAGTTCTTC.

The chain uses TRBV7-2 and TRBJ2-1; 8 nucleotides align to TRBD2. The germline CDR1 and CDR2 sequences are SGHTA and FQGNSA. Trimming removed 5 bases from V and 3 bases from J; junction bases left unmatched: 6. The CDR3 runs 15 residues. CDR3 amino acids: CASSLIAGHYNEQFF. CDR3 nucleotides: TGTGCCAGCAGCCTTATAGCGGGGCACTACAATGAGCAGTTCTTC.

This chain joins TRBV5-8 and TRBJ2-1, with 13 bases matching TRBD2. CDR1 and CDR2 from the germline V gene are SGHTS and YDEGEE. V dropped 3 bases and J dropped 6; count of bases not matched to a gene: 3. The CDR3 runs to 15 residues. CDR3 residues: CASSSGLAGSNEQFF. In DNA form, the CDR3 reads TGTGCCAGCAGCTCGGGACTAGCGGGGAGCAATGAGCAGTTCTTC.

The V gene is TRBV19, the J gene TRBJ1-1, with D perhaps TRBD1 (6 bases). The CDR3 extends over 14 amino acids. Trimming left V 6 bases short and J 4 bases short, with 15 bases between. Germline V gene sequence: CDR1 LNHDA, CDR2 SQIVND (reference sequence). Here the CDR3 reads CASSLQGRGTEAFF. CDR3 sequence (DNA): TGTGCCAGTAGCCTACAGGGAAGAGGCACTGAAGCTTTCTTT.

The chain recombines TRBV19 with TRBJ1-1, with D perhaps TRBD1 (6 bases). Germline V lookup: CDR1 LNHDA, CDR2 SQIVND (reference sequence). The CDR3 is 13 amino acids. Trimming pared 6 bases from V and 3 bases from J, leaving 11 bases between. The CDR3 sequence: CASRAGGYTEAFF. CDR3 DNA: TGTGCCAGTAGAGCTGGGGGCTACACTGAAGCTTTCTTT.